The rows below give T cell receptor beta chains drawn from one sample of a study of cytomegalovirus exposure and HLA in healthy donors. Profiled with immunoSEQ multiplex PCR; TCRdb holds only in-frame clones, not every one. Here the sample table reports over 70,000 clones. Sequencing was performed on PBMCs. These receptors all stem from a woman in her 40s in good health and CMV-seropositive. Each CDR3 is given without its conserved first and last residue.

J	V	CDR3
-	TRBV5-1	ASSPTFSGGHEQY
TRBJ2-2	TRBV28	ASRPPAGENTGELF
TRBJ1-4	TRBV19	ASSRRLDEKLF
TRBJ1-4	TRBV7-9	ASSPQGALEKLF
TRBJ1-2	TRBV28	ASSQPLWGRGKGGYT
TRBJ2-6	TRBV29-1	SVEDWENDSGANVLT
TRBJ2-5	TRBV5-1	ASSALGQFQETQY
TRBJ2-7	TRBV27	ASSLTEDRKATYEQY
TRBJ1-2	TRBV20-1	SAPRGGGYT
TRBJ2-3	TRBV5-1	ASSSRGLAGLTDTQY
TRBJ2-1	TRBV2	ASSGGQGSYNEQF
TRBJ1-1	TRBV4-2	ASSQVSYALEAF
TRBJ2-1	TRBV21-1	ASSKVGRREFNNEQF
TRBJ2-2	TRBV7-7	ASSLASGGRNTGELF
TRBJ1-2	TRBV6-1	ASSEGTGIFYGYT
TRBJ2-4	TRBV9	ASSVGQSAKNIQY
TRBJ2-3	TRBV28	ATLTGGGGTDTQY
TRBJ2-4	TRBV4-2	ASSPLAGAIKNIQY
TRBJ2-1	TRBV7-8	ASTRRRAQGDEQF
TRBJ2-5	TRBV19	ASSIRGTSEFQETQY
TRBJ2-7	TRBV14	ASSPGQGASYEQY
TRBJ2-7	TRBV30	AWSLSSGTSGWKPYEQY
TRBJ1-1	TRBV15	ATSRRFQGDIEAF
TRBJ2-4	TRBV7-9	ASSLFGQGGRSNIQY
TRBJ1-5	TRBV2	ASSVSQVYNQPQH
TRBJ1-1	TRBV5-1	ASSVDRIANTEAF
TRBJ2-1	TRBV9	ASSDSGRADYNEQF
TRBJ1-2	TRBV5-1	ASSLGGGNNYGYT
TRBJ1-3	TRBV10-3	AISESQGTIY
TRBJ1-2	TRBV7-2	ASSLAGAVYGYT
TRBJ1-1	TRBV23-1	ASSQDGQGGTEAF
TRBJ2-3	TRBV7-3	ASGRDRSTDTQY
TRBJ2-5	TRBV2	ASRIGTGLETQY
TRBJ1-6	TRBV5-5	ASSLGDRGYSPLH
TRBJ2-2	TRBV4-2	ASSFGAGGLIGELF
TRBJ2-3	TRBV5-4	ASSSSKAGAFTDTQY
TRBJ2-3	TRBV7-3	ASSQEGGTDTQY
TRBJ1-1	TRBV2	ASSVQGVEAF
TRBJ1-5	TRBV28	ASKPPGGQGVKGNQPQH
TRBJ2-6	TRBV9	ASSVESLSSGANVLT
TRBJ1-6	TRBV5-5	ASSLGGVVPPLH
TRBJ1-5	TRBV4-1	ASSPRGGLNQPQH
TRBJ2-6	TRBV11-2	ASSFGQGYQGANVLT
TRBJ2-1	TRBV9	ASSVGPAGSYNEQF
TRBJ1-3	TRBV5-1	ASSLTGSFVDTIY
TRBJ2-5	TRBV7-2	ASKIIRETQY
TRBJ2-3	TRBV27	ASSAGGPGTQY
TRBJ2-3	TRBV7-7	ASSPGGMTDTQY
TRBJ1-2	TRBV6-5	ASRTQGDYYGYT
TRBJ2-3	TRBV13	ASSLQASGRTDTQY
TRBJ2-3	TRBV25-1	ASSELNLAGGPDTQY
TRBJ1-5	TRBV6-5	ASSGGEGVDQPQH
TRBJ2-2	TRBV6-1	ASSKGTDNTGELF
TRBJ1-2	TRBV5-5	ASSLEGSYGYT